Listed here are 25 T cell receptor beta chains from one sample, sequenced in a study of cytomegalovirus exposure and HLA in healthy donors. PCR used 60 Vbeta primers and 13 Jbeta primers. Assay used: immunoSEQ multiplex PCR; TCRdb lists only in-frame clones, some missing. In the table there are roughly 99,000 clones, 77% of which are singletons. The sample taken for sequencing was PBMCs. The receptors derive from a male donor in good health and CMV-seronegative.

Worth noting for this clone: Germline is not matched at one junction end, which may reflect a read error. This chain uses TRBV5-5 with TRBJ1-1; 8 bases map to TRBD1. CDR1 and CDR2 from the germline V gene are SGHKS and YYEKEE (reference sequence). CDR3 length equals 14 residues. The CDR3 DNA follows: TGTGCCAGCAGTTTGGACAGGGTGAACACTGAAGCTTTCTTT. Translating it yields CASSLDRVNTEAFF.

This rearrangement joins TRBV10-1 to TRBJ2-3, with 15 bases aligning to TRBD2. V lost 2 bases, J lost 3 bases, and 9 bases stayed unmatched. The CDR3 consists of 19 residues. The germline V gene encodes CDR1 WNHNN and CDR2 SYGVQD (reference sequence). For the CDR3, the DNA is TGCGCCAGCAGTGAGCCGCCGGGACTAGCGGGAGGTAGGACAGATACGCAGTATTTT. Translation: CASSEPPGLAGGRTDTQYF.

This clone has just one count. V gene TRBV6-4 combines with J gene TRBJ1-1; TRBD1 might be the D (5 bases). The CDR3 runs 16 residues. Trimming shortened V by 2 bases and J by 1 base, and 14 bases separated the two germline ends. CDR1 and CDR2 (germline): MRHNA, SNTAGT. The CDR3, as DNA: TGTGCCAGCAGTGACGTGCGACAGACGGCGAACACTGAAGCTTTCTTT. The encoded protein is CASSDVRQTANTEAFF.

V and J are TRBV6-5 and TRBJ1-1, with D possibly matching TRBD1 (5 bases). V was pared by 5 bases and J by 5 bases, with 9 bases between. The CDR3 runs to 12 residues. CDR1 is MNHEY, CDR2 SVGAGI, per germline. In DNA form, the CDR3 reads TGTGCCAGCAGTGCGCAGGGAACTGAAGCTTTCTTT. The encoded protein is CASSAQGTEAFF.

This chain connects TRBV5-1 to TRBJ2-5, with TRBD2 matching 12 bases. The CDR3 has 17 residues. Trimming cost V 4 bases and J 4 bases; bases outside gene matches: 11. Germline CDR1 is SGHRS and CDR2 is YFSETQ. In nucleotides, the CDR3 is TGCGCCAGCAGCAACAATCCCGGGACTAGCGGGCCAGAGACCCAGTACTTC. It is translated as CASSNNPGTSGPETQYF. Variable domain in full (rest from reference TRBV5-1 and TRBJ2-5): KAGVTQTPRYLIKTRGQQVTLSCSPISGHRSVSWYQQTPGQGLQFLFEYFSETQRNKGNFPGRFSGRQFSNSRSEMNVSTLELGDSALYLCASSNNPGTSGPETQYFGPGTRLLVL.

The rearrangement uses TRBV7-2 and TRBJ1-1; no firm D call. Per the germline V gene, CDR1 is SGHTA and CDR2 is FQGNSA. V lost 5 bases and J 0 bases, leaving 13 bases between the germline ends. CDR3 length equals 15 residues. The CDR3 coding sequence is TGTGCCAGCAGCCGTACGACTAACATGAACACTGAAGCTTTCTTT. Its protein product is CASSRTTNMNTEAFF.

The chain has TRBV5-1 and TRBJ2-1; D ambiguous. CDR1 SGHRS and CDR2 YFSETQ come from the germline V gene. Trimming cost V 1 base and J 5 bases, with 13 bases left between them. CDR3 size: 15 residues. This CDR3 reads CASSLFTIPDNEQFF. CDR3 DNA: TGCGCCAGCAGCTTGTTCACAATCCCTGACAATGAGCAGTTCTTC. The whole variable domain, remainder taken from reference TRBV5-1 and TRBJ2-1, is KAGVTQTPRYLIKTRGQQVTLSCSPISGHRSVSWYQQTPGQGLQFLFEYFSETQRNKGNFPGRFSGRQFSNSRSEMNVSTLELGDSALYLCASSLFTIPDNEQFFGPGTRLTVL.

V gene TRBV30 combines with J gene TRBJ2-4; D is perhaps TRBD2 (6 bases). There are 14 residues in the CDR3. V lost 2 bases and J 2 bases, leaving 10 bases between the germline ends. Germline-derived CDR1 and CDR2 are GTSNPN and SVGIG (reference sequence). The CDR3 sequence: CAWSLGGTKNIQYF. The CDR3 DNA sequence: TGTGCCTGGAGTTTGGGCGGGACCAAAAACATTCAGTACTTC.

The chain is built from TRBV19 and TRBJ2-7; 13 bases fit TRBD2. J was trimmed by 2 bases and V by 5 bases; bases with no gene match: 3. This CDR3 spans 15 amino acids. The germline V gene encodes CDR1 LNHDA and CDR2 SQIVND (reference sequence). The CDR3 nucleotides are TGTGCCAGTAGTTCGACTAGCGGGAGGACCTACGAGCAGTACTTC. This sequence encodes CASSSTSGRTYEQYF. Based on the CDR3 plus reference TRBV19 and TRBJ2-7, the full variable domain is DGGITQSPKYLFRKEGQNVTLSCEQNLNHDAMYWYRQDPGQGLRLIYYSQIVNDFQKGDIAEGYSVSREKKESFPLTVTSAQKNPTAFYLCASSSTSGRTYEQYFGPGTRLTVT.

This clone was detected a few times. The chain joins TRBV18 to TRBJ2-7; a possible D gene is TRBD1 (5 bases). Germline loops: CDR1 KGHSH, CDR2 LQKENI. V dropped 2 bases and J dropped 8 bases, with 10 bases sitting between them. The CDR3 covers 12 residues. CDR3 region: CASSPEQDQQYF. In DNA, the CDR3 is TGTGCCAGCTCACCAGAACAGGACCAGCAGTACTTC.

The J gene is TRBJ2-1, the V gene TRBV12-5, with a tentative D call TRBD2 (6 bases). Per the germline V gene, CDR1 is LGHNT and CDR2 is FRNRAP. The CDR3 length is 15 residues. The ends were cut back, 8 bases at V and 2 bases at J, with 16 bases in the middle. CDR3 sequence: CASSLASDPYNEQFF. The CDR3 nucleotides are TGTGCTAGTTCTTTGGCTAGCGATCCCTACAATGAGCAGTTCTTC.

This clone was found once. The V call is TRBV19, the J call TRBJ2-7; 8 bases fit TRBD2. The CDR3 length is 14 residues. After removal of 5 bases from V and 4 bases from J, the junction contained 7 bases not matched to a gene. Germline loops: CDR1 LNHDA, CDR2 SQIVND (reference sequence). CDR3 in amino acids: CASSGVAGFYEQYF. The DNA of the CDR3 is TGTGCCAGTAGTGGGGTAGCGGGATTTTACGAGCAGTACTTC.

The chain uses TRBV28 and TRBJ2-7; weak D call: TRBD1 (6 bases). CDR3 length equals 14 residues. Trimming pared 3 bases from V and 3 bases from J, leaving 12 bases between. CDR1 and CDR2 (germline): MDHEN, SYDVKM. This CDR3 is CASSFGQGIYEQYF. The DNA for the CDR3 is TGTGCCAGCAGTTTTGGGCAGGGGATCTACGAGCAGTACTTC.

The gene calls are TRBV5-1 and TRBJ2-7; TRBD1 agrees at 9 bases. The ends lost 1 base at V and 4 bases at J; junction bases unmatched: 6. The CDR3 consists of 15 residues. Germline V gene sequence: CDR1 SGHRS, CDR2 YFSETQ. Here the CDR3 reads CASSLMTGTGYEQYF. CDR3 sequence (DNA): TGCGCCAGCAGCTTGATGACCGGGACAGGGTACGAGCAGTACTTC. Full variable domain (remainder filled in from reference TRBV5-1 and TRBJ2-7): KAGVTQTPRYLIKTRGQQVTLSCSPISGHRSVSWYQQTPGQGLQFLFEYFSETQRNKGNFPGRFSGRQFSNSRSEMNVSTLELGDSALYLCASSLMTGTGYEQYFGPGTRLTVT.

V usage is TRBV7-3 and J usage is TRBJ2-3; 10 bases align to TRBD2. The CDR3 loop spans 16 amino acids. Germline CDR1 is SGHTA and CDR2 is FQGTGA. Trimming cost V 5 bases and J 2 bases; bases outside gene matches: 7. CDR3 sequence reads: CASSPGLAPPTDTQYF. The CDR3 bases are TGTGCCAGCAGCCCGGGACTAGCGCCACCCACAGATACGCAGTATTTT.

The chain carries TRBV19 and TRBJ2-1, with no clear D. The V end was cut by 5 bases, the J end by 8 bases, with 16 bases between. The CDR3 runs 14 residues. CDR1 and CDR2 (germline): LNHDA, SQIVND (reference sequence). The CDR3 here is CASSVSSPRDEQFF. The CDR3 DNA reads TGTGCCAGTAGTGTGAGCAGCCCACGGGATGAGCAGTTCTTC. Full variable domain (remainder filled in from reference TRBV19 and TRBJ2-1): DGGITQSPKYLFRKEGQNVTLSCEQNLNHDAMYWYRQDPGQGLRLIYYSQIVNDFQKGDIAEGYSVSREKKESFPLTVTSAQKNPTAFYLCASSVSSPRDEQFFGPGTRLTVL.

V and J are TRBV18 and TRBJ1-1, with no clear D. The V end was cut by 6 bases, the J end by 1 base, with 12 bases between. Germline V CDR1 and CDR2: KGHSH, LQKENI. This CDR3 contains 14 residues. CDR3 nucleotide sequence: TGTGCCAGCTCCCTTCAGCCGGGGAACACTGAAGCTTTCTTT. It yields the protein CASSLQPGNTEAFF.

V usage is TRBV30 and J usage is TRBJ2-3, with D possibly matching TRBD1 (7 bases). This CDR3 spans 14 amino acids. V lost 0 bases, J lost 5 bases, and 12 bases lay in between. Per germline, CDR1 GTSNPN and CDR2 SVGIG (reference sequence). CDR3 coding DNA: TGTGCCTGGAGTGTTGGAGGGGGCGGAGATACGCAGTATTTT. Translation gives CAWSVGGGGDTQYF. Combining the CDR3 with reference TRBV30 and TRBJ2-3 gives the whole variable domain SQTIHQWPATLVQPVGSPLSLECTVEGTSNPNLYWYRQAAGRGLQLLFYSVGIGQISSEVPQNLSASRPQDRQFILSSKKLLLSDSGFYLCAWSVGGGGDTQYFGPGTRLTVL.

The genes are TRBV7-2 and TRBJ2-2; 8 bases are a match to TRBD1. V lost 4 bases to trimming and J lost 7 bases; unmatched junction nucleotides: 5. The CDR3 covers 14 residues. Germline CDR1 reads SGHTA; CDR2 reads FQGNSA. This CDR3 is CASSSDRAGGELFF. DNA for the CDR3: TGTGCCAGCAGCTCGGACAGGGCTGGCGGGGAGCTGTTTTTT.

This clone was found a few times. This chain joins TRBV19 and TRBJ2-7, with TRBD1 as a possible D gene (5 bases). CDR1 and CDR2 (germline): LNHDA, SQIVND (reference sequence). Trimming removed 1 base at V and 3 bases at J, with 16 bases between. This CDR3 is 16 amino acids long. For the CDR3, the DNA is TGTGCCAGTAGTATAGCTCAGGGCGTCCCGATCTACGAGCAGTACTTC. Its protein is CASSIAQGVPIYEQYF.

This clone came up a few times. The chain carries TRBV27 and TRBJ2-7, with a tentative D call TRBD2 (5 bases). This CDR3 is built from 14 residues. Germline V gives CDR1 MNHEY, CDR2 SMNVEV (reference sequence). Trimming removed 8 bases at V and 4 bases at J, with 18 bases between. CDR3 region: CASSFVASSYEQYF. The CDR3 DNA is TGTGCCAGCTCCTTCGTGGCTAGCTCTTACGAGCAGTACTTC.

This clone was detected once. This chain uses TRBV6-6 with TRBJ2-7; TRBD2 aligns across 12 bases. V shed 8 bases and J 2 bases; nucleotides not matched to a gene: 4. The germline gives CDR1 MNHNY, CDR2 SVGAGI (reference sequence). The CDR3 contains 14 residues. CDR3 in amino acids: CASASGRATYEQYF. The CDR3 nucleotides are TGTGCCAGCGCTAGCGGGAGGGCCACCTACGAGCAGTACTTC.

In this sample, this clone turned up a few times. V usage is TRBV6-1 and J usage is TRBJ2-1; 9 nucleotides align to TRBD2. Germline V gene sequence: CDR1 MNHNS, CDR2 SASEGT. The CDR3 covers 16 residues. J gave up 4 bases and V 3 bases, and 7 bases lay outside the gene matches. For the CDR3, the DNA is TGTGCCAGCAGTGACCTAAGCGGGAGGCGGTACAATGAGCAGTTCTTC. Protein: CASSDLSGRRYNEQFF.

This chain joins TRBV10-3 and TRBJ1-1; D is ambiguous. The CDR3 totals 14 residues. Germline CDR1 ENHRY, CDR2 SYGVKD. Trimming took off 2 bases at V and 2 bases at J, with 9 bases between the two ends. The CDR3 protein is CAISETDLNTEAFF. The CDR3 DNA is TGTGCCATCAGTGAGACAGACCTTAACACTGAAGCTTTCTTT.

The chain links TRBV30 to TRBJ2-7, with 16 bases aligning to TRBD2. Germline values: CDR1 GTSNPN, CDR2 SVGIG (reference sequence). The V gene end was trimmed by 7 bases and the J gene end by 7 bases; junction bases not matched to a gene: 13. CDR3 length equals 16 residues. The CDR3 protein is CAFDPGLAGGPGEQYF. The CDR3 DNA reads as TGTGCCTTCGACCCGGGACTAGCGGGAGGGCCCGGGGAGCAGTACTTC. The entire variable domain, with the rest obtained from reference TRBV30 and TRBJ2-7, is as follows: SQTIHQWPATLVQPVGSPLSLECTVEGTSNPNLYWYRQAAGRGLQLLFYSVGIGQISSEVPQNLSASRPQDRQFILSSKKLLLSDSGFYLCAFDPGLAGGPGEQYFGPGTRLTVT.